The rows below give T cell receptor beta chains drawn from one sample of a study of response to subunit inactivated influenza vaccine. Each CDR3 protein is one row after TCRdb ran MiXCR on the RT-PCR reads. Of under 950,000 distinct CDR3 sequences listed, 21% are singletons. Sequences were derived from PBMCs from blood, sampled 4 to 6 days after vaccination. The receptors come from a man over 45 who received an inactivated influenza vaccine. CDR3s include the opening cysteine and the closing phenylalanine or tryptophan. The D gene is left open where the match is weak. Clone size is not always given. Where it is, it says once, few, many or a class for expanded clones.

>16|TRBV6-1|few|TRBJ1-2|-
CASSEALAGGRYGYTF
>15|TRBV2|-|TRBJ2-1|TRBD2
CASRETSGNAHEQFF
>14|TRBV24-1|-|TRBJ1-5|TRBD1
CATIRQGRGQPQHF
>12|TRBV6-6|-|TRBJ1-1|-
CASSRREREAFF
>13|TRBV29-1|few|TRBJ2-3|-
CSVESQAGDTQYF
>15|TRBV12-3/TRBV12-4|once|TRBJ1-1|-
CASSPGEHLNTEAFF
>17|TRBV7-9|few|TRBJ2-7|TRBD2
CASSLVPGTSGYYEQYF
>15|TRBV12-3/TRBV12-4|-|TRBJ2-1|TRBD1
CASTGTGGPYNEQFF
>15|TRBV20-1|few|TRBJ2-1|TRBD1
CSALETGGGYNEQFF
>16|TRBV20-1|few|TRBJ2-5|TRBD2
CSALPLAGGYEETQYF
>15|TRBV4-3|-|TRBJ1-4|-
CASSQEMGAGEKLFF
>12|TRBV5-8|-|TRBJ2-7|-
CASSADSPLQYF
>16|TRBV4-2|-|TRBJ2-7|TRBD1
CASSQDHRGWYYEQYF
>15|TRBV20-1|few|TRBJ2-7|TRBD2
CSAREVTSRYYEQYF
>13|TRBV7-8|-|TRBJ2-3|-
CASSSQGFDTQYF
>14|TRBV7-9|-|TRBJ1-1|-
CASSLPGREIEAFF
>15|TRBV7-9|few|TRBJ2-5|TRBD1
CASSRTGGVGETQYF
>14|TRBV7-2|few|TRBJ2-5|TRBD2
CASSYLRGGETQYF
>15|TRBV18|few|TRBJ1-1|-
CASSPTGTPDQVPFF
>15|TRBV7-7|-|TRBJ2-5|-
CASSLRQPGAGTQYF
>14|TRBV4-2|-|TRBJ2-7|-
CASSQDVGRDEQYF
>13|TRBV20-1|many|TRBJ2-1|-
CSATLALYNEQFF
>13|TRBV7-9|-|TRBJ1-1|-
CASSPGEAPEAFF
>10|TRBV12-3/TRBV12-4|-|TRBJ1-1|TRBD1
CASGTVQAFF
>14|TRBV6-5|-|TRBJ1-1|-
CASSYSMGNTEAFF
>15|TRBV6-1|few|TRBJ2-7|-
CASKSRGTASYEQYF
>18|TRBV28|few|TRBJ2-7|-
CASSFSIVLGRSHYEQYF
>17|TRBV29-1|-|TRBJ2-1|TRBD2
CSVEGTSGWSSYNEQFF
>15|TRBV5-1|few|TRBJ2-1|TRBD2
CASSLSGSKSNEQFF
>15|TRBV7-2|-|TRBJ2-7|-
CASSMRGGADYEQYF